This TCR beta chain is drawn from a study of shared clonotypes between healthy human individuals. Into CD45RA+ naive and CD45RA-negative memory subsets, the CD4+ cells were split. Germline V gives CDR1 GTSNPN, CDR2 SVGIG (reference sequence). The CDR3 contains 12 residues. The germline V and J ends were trimmed by 5 bases and 0 bases, with 2 bases remaining between them. The table came from immunoSEQ multiplex PCR; TCRdb's copy has only in-frame clones and leaves some out. This table has about 710,000 clones, more than 70% appearing once. This clone has only a few counts. Antigen specificity is unknown. Study results and caveats: The study generally estimated greater richness for naive than memory subsets. Measured sharing among donors was expected to vary with sequencing depth.

The sequence was obtained from a woman in her twenties or thirties in good health. Sequencing was carried out using memory CD4+ T cells sorted from blood. Stated subset: CD45RA-negative fraction. This sequence joins TRBV30 and TRBJ2-6; no firm D call. The chain's CDR3 is CAWSSGANVLTF. DNA for the CDR3: TGTGCCTGGTCCTCTGGGGCCAACGTCCTGACTTTC.